This T cell receptor beta chain stems from a study of radiation and T cells in renal cell carcinoma. Time point: blood 4 weeks post-SBRT, at nephrectomy. Treatment described: 15 Gy SBRT to primary tumor, nephrectomy 4 weeks later. Measured with immunoSEQ multiplex PCR; TCRdb has only the in-frame clones, and not every one. The data show over 30,000 clones, roughly 80% seen once. Trimming removed 6 bases from V and 5 bases from J, with 11 bases in between. This CDR3 contains 13 residues. Germline V gene data show CDR1 as MNHEY and CDR2 as SMNVEV (reference sequence). By share, this clone ranks as medium-sized (0.01 to 0.1%).

The sequences come from blood, collected from a patient whose treatment included radiotherapy and nephrectomy. The clonotype comes from a man in his sixties with renal cell carcinoma. The gene calls are TRBV27 and TRBJ1-3; D gene unclear. The CDR3 sequence: CASRGVGRNTIYF. Here the CDR3 DNA reads TGTGCCAGCAGAGGAGTAGGGCGAAACACCATATATTTT.